Each of the 27 T cell receptor beta chains below was sequenced from the same sample in a study of identifying expanded T cells in peripheral blood. Some clones are missing from TCRdb's copy, which holds only in-frame ones; the method was immunoSEQ multiplex PCR. The sample holds approximately 97,000 clones; approximately 88% are singletons and the top ten take 12% to 15%. Sequenced: blood. These receptors all come from a person aged 18 to 69 in good health.

V is TRBV28 and J is TRBJ1-4; 9 bases align to TRBD1. V trimming: 7 bases; J trimming: 6 bases; junction bases outside the gene matches: 6. The CDR3 is 14 residues long. Germline CDR1 MDHEN, CDR2 SYDVKM. CDR3 residues: CASKDGQGYEKLFF. Here the CDR3 DNA reads TGTGCCAGCAAAGATGGACAGGGGTATGAAAAACTGTTTTTT.

This sequence joins TRBV7-9 and TRBJ1-6, with D possibly TRBD1 on 5 matching bases. Germline CDR1 reads SEHNR; CDR2 reads FQNEAQ (reference sequence). The CDR3 has 13 amino acids. Trimming took off 7 bases at V and 8 bases at J, with 12 bases between the two ends. CDR3 loop: CASMLVGDSPLHF. In DNA, the CDR3 is TGTGCCAGCATGTTAGTAGGGGATTCACCCCTCCACTTT.

There are a few counts of this clone. A read error may produce the germline difference seen at one junction end. V usage is TRBV6-6 and J usage is TRBJ1-6; tentatively, D is TRBD1 (6 bases). The V gene's germline CDR1 is MNHNY and CDR2 SVGAGI (reference sequence). There are 15 residues in the CDR3. The CDR3 protein is CASLTTPGTTFHPSF. The CDR3 DNA sequence: TGTGCCAGCCTCACGACCCCGGGGACAACATTTCACCCCTCCTTT.

This rearrangement joins TRBV7-9 to TRBJ1-1, with D unclear. This CDR3 has 13 amino acids. Deletions cut 2 bases from V and 2 bases from J, with 6 bases between. Germline CDR1 and CDR2: SEHNR and FQNEAQ (reference sequence). CDR3 protein: CASSLSINTEAFF. CDR3 DNA: TGTGCCAGCAGCTTATCAATTAACACTGAAGCTTTCTTT. The variable domain in full, with the rest retrieved from reference TRBV7-9 and TRBJ1-1, is DTGVSQNPRHKITKRGQNVTFRCDPISEHNRLYWYRQTLGQGPEFLTYFQNEAQLEKSRLLSDRFSAERPKGSFSTLEIQRTEQGDSAMYLCASSLSINTEAFFGQGTRLTVV.

V is TRBV7-8 and J is TRBJ2-7, with no clear D. The germline V gene has CDR1 SGHVS and CDR2 FQNEAQ. CDR3 length: 13 residues. V shed 3 bases and J shed 2 bases, with 8 bases lying between them. The CDR3 spells CASSFLKPYEQYF. CDR3 DNA sequence: TGTGCCAGCAGCTTTCTGAAGCCCTACGAGCAGTACTTC.

This chain uses TRBV10-3 with TRBJ2-7; no firm D call. CDR3 length equals 14 residues. From germline, CDR1 is ENHRY and CDR2 SYGVKD. Trimming cost V 5 bases and J 0 bases, with 11 bases left between them. The CDR3 loop reads CAISTTGISYEQYF. CDR3 nucleotide sequence: TGTGCCATCAGTACTACCGGCATCTCCTACGAGCAGTACTTC.

The chain couples TRBV30 to TRBJ1-2, with TRBD1 as a possible D gene (6 bases). The CDR3 covers 13 residues. The V end lost 2 bases, the J end lost 4 bases, and 11 bases lay between the germline ends. Germline loops: CDR1 GTSNPN, CDR2 SVGIG (reference sequence). CDR3 protein: CAWSFGTRYGYTF. CDR3 nucleotide sequence: TGTGCCTGGAGTTTCGGGACACGCTATGGCTACACCTTC.

The V and J genes are TRBV9 and TRBJ2-5; 8 bases fit TRBD1. CDR3 length: 14 amino acids. From germline, CDR1 is SGDLS and CDR2 YYNGEE. The V and J ends lost 0 bases and 4 bases, in that order; junction bases with no gene match: 2. The CDR3, as DNA: TGTGCCAGCAGCGTAGGCAGGGGGCGAGAGACCCAGTACTTC. It yields the protein CASSVGRGRETQYF.

This chain joins TRBV6-6 and TRBJ1-1; 9 bases match TRBD1. CDR1 is MNHNY, CDR2 SVGAGI, per germline (reference sequence). The CDR3 runs to 13 residues. V lost 8 bases, J lost 1 base, and 2 bases stayed unmatched. The CDR3 DNA follows: TGTGCCAGCTTGGACAGGGGGAACACTGAAGCTTTCTTT. Its protein product is CASLDRGNTEAFF.

This clone was observed a few times. The chain links TRBV2 to TRBJ2-5; TRBD2 matches 9 bases. The germline V gene has CDR1 SNHLY and CDR2 FYNNEI. Trimming at V came to 7 bases and at J to 0 bases, leaving 12 bases not matched to a gene. The CDR3 has 17 amino acids. The DNA of the CDR3 is TGTGCCAGCACCCAGGGGCTAGCGGGGCTGTACCAAGAGACCCAGTACTTC. Its translation is CASTQGLAGLYQETQYF.

This chain links TRBV7-3 with TRBJ2-2; 7 bases line up with TRBD1. The J segment lost 3 bases and the V segment lost 3 bases, leaving 7 bases of the junction unmatched. This CDR3 has 16 amino acids. Germline assignment: CDR1 SGHTA and CDR2 FQGTGA. Written as DNA, the CDR3 is TGTGCCAGCAGCTTGGCCCCCCAGGGGGACACCGGGGAGCTGTTTTTT. Residues: CASSLAPQGDTGELFF.

The chain links TRBV6-4 to TRBJ2-1; D possibly uses TRBD1 or TRBD2 (5 bases each). V was cut by 8 bases and J by 3 bases, with 17 bases left in between. Germline loops: CDR1 MRHNA, CDR2 SNTAGT. The CDR3 is made up of 15 amino acids. CDR3 in DNA: TGTGCCAGCCGCGCCGAGGGGACGGGCTACAATGAGCAGTTCTTC. This encodes CASRAEGTGYNEQFF.

The V and J genes are TRBV10-3 and TRBJ1-1; D is ambiguous. With 10 bases removed from V and 13 bases from J, the gap between germline ends came to 19 bases. Germline CDR1 is ENHRY and CDR2 is SYGVKD. This CDR3 region has 11 residues. The CDR3 DNA reads as TGTGCCACCAGCGACGGTGAAGGAATTTTCTTT. Translating gives CATSDGEGIFF.

The chain recombines TRBV2 with TRBJ2-7; no definite D call. With 6 bases removed from V and 1 base from J, the gap between germline ends came to 10 bases. The CDR3 is 13 amino acids. Per the germline V gene, CDR1 is SNHLY and CDR2 is FYNNEI. The CDR3 spells CASRTLNSYEQYF. The CDR3 DNA sequence: TGTGCCAGCAGAACACTGAATTCCTACGAGCAGTACTTC.

The rearrangement joins TRBV25-1 to TRBJ1-4, with D perhaps matching TRBD1 (6 bases). The germline V gene encodes CDR1 MGHDK and CDR2 SYGVNS. The CDR3 spans 13 residues. Trimming left V 6 bases short and J 7 bases short, with 12 bases between. This CDR3 is CASSGGRLEKLFF. In DNA, the CDR3 is TGTGCCAGCAGCGGGGGGCGCCTTGAAAAACTGTTTTTT.

Remarks on this clone: Being one base from a much bigger clone, this may be a read error. The genes are TRBV4-1 and TRBJ2-5, with 13 bases matching TRBD2. Germline V gives CDR1 MGHRA, CDR2 YSYEKL. The CDR3 consists of 17 residues. V shed 0 bases and J 5 bases; nucleotides not matched to a gene: 6. The CDR3, as DNA: TGCGCCAGCAGCCAAGAATTCACTAGCGGGGGGGGTGAGACCCAGTACTTC. This translates into CASSQEFTSGGGETQYF.

The chain employs TRBV5-4 and TRBJ1-4; TRBD1 matches at 9 bases. The CDR3 totals 14 residues. After removal of 1 base from V and 7 bases from J, the junction contained 2 bases not matched to a gene. CDR1 is SGHNT, CDR2 YYREEE, per germline (reference sequence). The CDR3 is CASSLLTGGEKLFF. CDR3 DNA: TGTGCCAGCAGCTTGTTGACAGGGGGTGAAAAACTGTTTTTT.

The chain employs TRBV5-1 and TRBJ1-3, with D tentatively TRBD1 (6 bases). V lost 4 bases to trimming and J lost 2 bases, with 16 bases between them. Germline lookup yields CDR1 SGHRS and CDR2 YFSETQ. The CDR3 has 16 residues. The CDR3: CASSGDTGPPGNTIYF. The CDR3 nucleotides are TGCGCCAGCAGCGGGGACACAGGGCCACCTGGAAACACCATATATTTT.

V gene TRBV19 combines with J gene TRBJ1-6; D is ambiguous. The CDR3 has 14 amino acids. V was cut by 6 bases and J by 7 bases, with 13 bases left in between. Germline values: CDR1 LNHDA, CDR2 SQIVND (reference sequence). In nucleotides, the CDR3 is TGTGCCAGTAGCTTTATGGACGGAAATTCACCCCTCCACTTT. Its translation: CASSFMDGNSPLHF.

DNA for the CDR3: TGTGCCAGCAGCAAAGATCCGCCTACTTCACCCTACTTC. This gives the protein CASSKDPPTSPYF. The rearrangement uses TRBV21-1 and TRBJ2-7; whether TRBD2, the table's D call, matches the DNA was not checked. TRBV21-1 is described as a pseudogene. The CDR3 loop spans 13 amino acids.

The gene calls are TRBV7-2 and TRBJ1-2; D call uncertain. The CDR3 totals 14 residues. V lost 1 base to trimming and J lost 1 base, with 7 bases between them. Germline CDR1 and CDR2: SGHTA and FQGNSA. Written as DNA, the CDR3 is TGTGCCAGCAGCTTAGATCGGCTTAACTATGGCTACACCTTC. Its protein product is CASSLDRLNYGYTF.

This clone was detected only once. CDR3: CASSGHLGNTIYF. The CDR3 DNA reads as TGTGCCAGCAGTGGGCATCTTGGAAACACCATATATTTT. This rearrangement joins TRBV28 to TRBJ1-3; D remains ambiguous. The CDR3 loop spans 13 amino acids. Germline-derived CDR1 and CDR2 are MDHEN and SYDVKM. V was trimmed by 5 bases and J by 3 bases, leaving 8 bases between them.

The chain recombines TRBV2 with TRBJ2-3, with TRBD2 matching over 7 bases. From germline, CDR1 is SNHLY and CDR2 FYNNEI. The CDR3 consists of 14 residues. Trimming at V came to 5 bases and at J to 5 bases, leaving 7 bases not matched to a gene. CDR3 protein: CASSLAGEGDTQYF. CDR3 DNA: TGTGCCAGCAGTTTGGCCGGGGAGGGAGATACGCAGTATTTT. The full variable domain, completed using reference TRBV2 and TRBJ2-3, is EPEVTQTPSHQVTQMGQEVILRCVPISNHLYFYWYRQILGQKVEFLVSFYNNEISEKSEIFDDQFSVERPDGSNFTLKIRSTKLEDSAMYFCASSLAGEGDTQYFGPGTRLTVL.

The CDR3 bases are TGTGCCAGCAGTGAAATAAACATTCAGTACTTC. As protein: CASSEINIQYF. The chain uses TRBV2 and TRBJ2-4; D ambiguous. V lost 2 bases to trimming and J lost 6 bases, with 2 bases between them. The CDR3 extends over 11 amino acids. Germline values: CDR1 SNHLY, CDR2 FYNNEI.

V is TRBV11-2 and J is TRBJ1-2; the match to TRBD1 covers 8 bases. CDR1 and CDR2 (germline): SGHAT, FQNNGV. V lost 5 bases, J lost 8 bases, and 10 bases stayed unmatched. The CDR3 is made up of 14 amino acids. This CDR3 reads CASSETGVDGGYTF. The CDR3 DNA follows: TGTGCCAGCAGCGAGACAGGGGTCGATGGCGGCTACACCTTC.

The CDR3 sequence: CASSLAQVRNGYTF. The CDR3 nucleotides read TGCGCCAGCAGCTTGGCGCAGGTCCGTAATGGCTACACCTTC. V usage is TRBV5-1 and J usage is TRBJ1-2; no definite D call. The CDR3 has 14 residues. CDR1 SGHRS and CDR2 YFSETQ come from the germline V gene. V was trimmed by 0 bases and J by 6 bases, leaving 12 bases between them.

This clone was seen more than once but under ten times. The chain employs TRBV6-1 and TRBJ1-2, with D unresolved. The CDR3 runs 12 residues. From germline, CDR1 is MNHNS and CDR2 SASEGT. The V gene lost 3 bases and the J gene lost 8 bases, with 10 bases spanning the gap. The CDR3 nucleotides are TGTGCCAGCAGTGAGAGGACGTGGGGCTACACCTTC. Translation: CASSERTWGYTF.